The TCR beta chain described here comes from a study of blood T cell repertoires in COVID-19. At the level of the study: From T cells, B-cell-depleted T cells, or PBMCs came the material, which was cDNA or gDNA.

Germline V lookup: CDR1 MNHEY, CDR2 SVGAGI. V lost 1 base and J lost 1, with 7 bases in between. This CDR3 has 14 residues. Two consecutive negative NP/OP PCR tests, clearance, or resolved symptoms defined Cohort 3 recovery. The assay was immunoSEQ multiplex PCR, and TCRdb's table has in-frame clones only and misses some. Here the sample spans some 150,000 clones, around four fifths being singletons. Input material: PBMCs or T cells enriched from blood (not recorded which). This chain joins TRBV6-5 and TRBJ1-2, with D unresolved. The source of this sequence is a woman aged 45-60 years who had recovered from COVID-19. CDR3 nucleotide sequence: TGTGCCAGCAGTTACTTTCCAGATAACTATGGCTACACCTTC. Protein: CASSYFPDNYGYTF.